The 11 T cell receptor beta chains in this list originate from one sample, sequenced in a study of blood T cell repertoires in COVID-19. The table came from immunoSEQ multiplex PCR; TCRdb's copy has only in-frame clones and leaves some out. In the table there are some 140,000 clones, about three quarters of which are singletons. Input material: peripheral blood. These receptors were obtained from an elderly man with acute or convalescent COVID-19.

The V gene is TRBV14, the J gene TRBJ1-4; a weak D match, TRBD1 (6 bases). Looked up from germline, CDR1 is SGHDN and CDR2 is FVKESK. Trimming removed 4 bases at V and 8 bases at J, with 11 bases between. The CDR3 length is 13 residues. The CDR3 sequence: CASSRQGYEKLFF. The DNA for the CDR3 is TGTGCCAGCAGCCGGCAGGGGTACGAAAAACTGTTTTTT.

The chain has TRBV4-3 and TRBJ2-3, with D tentatively TRBD2 (7 bases). Per germline, CDR1 LGHNA and CDR2 YSLEER. Trimming took 0 bases from V and 4 from J, leaving 17 bases between them. The CDR3 runs 17 residues. The CDR3 nucleotides read TGCGCCAGCAGCCAAGAACCACCCGGAGGGGGGGCAGATACGCAGTATTTT. It codes for CASSQEPPGGGADTQYF.

The gene calls are TRBV6-5 and TRBJ1-2; 11 bases agree with TRBD1. Unmatched junction bases numbered 2, after V lost 3 bases and J lost 5 bases. The CDR3 has 14 amino acids. CDR1 is MNHEY, CDR2 SVGAGI, per germline. DNA of the CDR3: TGTGCCAGCAGTTATAGGGACAGGGGGTATGGCTACACCTTC. Translated, it gives CASSYRDRGYGYTF.

V and J are TRBV6-1 and TRBJ2-2, with D perhaps TRBD2 (5 bases). Germline V CDR1 and CDR2: MNHNS, SASEGT. The CDR3 is made up of 14 amino acids. The germline V and J ends were trimmed by 1 base and 4 bases, with 7 bases remaining between them. The CDR3 nucleotides read TGTGCCAGCAGTGAAGGGAGGTCCACCGGGGAGCTGTTTTTT. This translates into CASSEGRSTGELFF.

The genes are TRBV6-5 and TRBJ1-5, with D tentatively TRBD1 (6 bases). Germline assignment: CDR1 MNHEY and CDR2 SVGAGI. CDR3 length equals 13 residues. Trimming stripped 6 bases from V and 4 bases from J, with 10 bases between. CDR3 coding DNA: TGTGCCAGCAGCGTACAGGGAAATCAGCCCCAGCATTTT. It translates to CASSVQGNQPQHF.

The rearrangement links TRBV19 to TRBJ2-2; tentatively, D is TRBD1 (5 bases). From germline, CDR1 is LNHDA and CDR2 SQIVND (reference sequence). The V end lost 7 bases, the J end lost 4 bases, and 7 bases lay between the germline ends. This CDR3 has 12 residues. The CDR3 spells CASTGFTGELFF. The CDR3 DNA is TGTGCCAGTACAGGGTTCACCGGGGAGCTGTTTTTT.

In its sample, this clone was seen a few times. The gene calls are TRBV7-9 and TRBJ1-2; maybe TRBD1 (5 bases). CDR1 SEHNR and CDR2 FQNEAQ come from the germline V gene (reference sequence). CDR3 length: 13 amino acids. Deletions cut 5 bases from V and 4 bases from J, with 11 bases between. The CDR3 reads CASSEQGPYGYTF. The CDR3 DNA is TGTGCCAGCAGCGAGCAGGGCCCCTATGGCTACACCTTC.

The chain is built from TRBV12-5 and TRBJ2-1; TRBD2 matches 7 bases. With 5 bases clipped from V and 9 bases from J, the junction kept 16 bases outside the gene matches. CDR1 is LGHNT, CDR2 FRNRAP, per germline. CDR3 size: 16 residues. CDR3 loop: CASGPRGTSEVSEQFF. In DNA form, the CDR3 reads TGTGCTAGTGGTCCCCGGGGTACTAGCGAAGTAAGTGAGCAGTTCTTC.

This chain links TRBV4-1 with TRBJ2-7, with TRBD2 matching over 11 bases. In germline, CDR1 is MGHRA, CDR2 YSYEKL. This CDR3 is 16 amino acids long. The J segment lost 4 bases and the V segment lost 3 bases, leaving 8 bases of the junction unmatched. The CDR3 protein is CASSHQTSGGPYEQYF. CDR3 DNA: TGCGCCAGCAGCCACCAAACTAGCGGGGGCCCTTACGAGCAGTACTTC.

This chain connects TRBV27 to TRBJ1-6; 8 bases fit TRBD1. The CDR3 is 15 residues long. In germline, CDR1 is MNHEY, CDR2 SMNVEV (reference sequence). The trim removed 3 bases at V and 10 bases at J, leaving 8 bases unmatched. The DNA of the CDR3 is TGTGCCAGCAGTTTCTACACAGGGGGGCCCTCACCCCTCCACTTT. It is translated as CASSFYTGGPSPLHF.

J is TRBJ1-1 and V is TRBV28; 7 nucleotides line up with TRBD1. CDR3 length: 14 amino acids. From germline, CDR1 is MDHEN and CDR2 SYDVKM. The V gene end was trimmed by 2 bases and the J gene end by 5 bases; junction bases not matched to a gene: 5. The CDR3 bases are TGTGCCAGCAGTTTAGACAGGGTCCGGACTGAAGCTTTCTTT. Translation gives CASSLDRVRTEAFF. The variable domain in full, with the rest retrieved from reference TRBV28 and TRBJ1-1, is DVKVTQSSRYLVKRTGEKVFLECVQDMDHENMFWYRQDPGLGLRLIYFSYDVKMKEKGDIPEGYSVSREKKERFSLILESASTNQTSMYLCASSLDRVRTEAFFGQGTRLTVV.